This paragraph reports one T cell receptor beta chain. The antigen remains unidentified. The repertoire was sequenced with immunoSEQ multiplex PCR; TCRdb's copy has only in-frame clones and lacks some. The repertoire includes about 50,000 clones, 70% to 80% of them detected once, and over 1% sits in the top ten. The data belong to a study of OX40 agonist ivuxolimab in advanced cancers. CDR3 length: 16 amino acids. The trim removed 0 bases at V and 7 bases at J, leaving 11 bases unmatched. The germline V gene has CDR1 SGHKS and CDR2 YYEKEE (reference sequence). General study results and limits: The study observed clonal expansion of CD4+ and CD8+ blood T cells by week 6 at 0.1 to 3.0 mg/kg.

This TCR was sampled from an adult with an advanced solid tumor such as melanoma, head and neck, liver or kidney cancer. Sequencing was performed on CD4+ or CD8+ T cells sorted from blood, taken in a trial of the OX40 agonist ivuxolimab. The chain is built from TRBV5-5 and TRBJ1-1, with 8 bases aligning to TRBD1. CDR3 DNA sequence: TGTGCCAGCAGCTTGGGGCTTCGGACAGGGAGCGATGAAGCTTTCTTT. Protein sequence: CASSLGLRTGSDEAFF.